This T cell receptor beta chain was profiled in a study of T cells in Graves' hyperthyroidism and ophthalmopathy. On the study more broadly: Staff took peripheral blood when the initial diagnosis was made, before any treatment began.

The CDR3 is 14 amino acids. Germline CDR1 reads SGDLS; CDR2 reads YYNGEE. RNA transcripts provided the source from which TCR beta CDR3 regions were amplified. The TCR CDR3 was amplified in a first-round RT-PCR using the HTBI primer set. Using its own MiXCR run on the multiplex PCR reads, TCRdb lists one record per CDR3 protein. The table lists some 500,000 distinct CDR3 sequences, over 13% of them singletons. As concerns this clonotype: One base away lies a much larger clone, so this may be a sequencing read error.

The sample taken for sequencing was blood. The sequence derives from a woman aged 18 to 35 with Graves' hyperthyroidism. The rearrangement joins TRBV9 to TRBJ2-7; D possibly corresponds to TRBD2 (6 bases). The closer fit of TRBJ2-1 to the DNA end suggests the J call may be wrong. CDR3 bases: TGTGCCAGCAGCGTCACCGGGGGTTCCTACGAGCAGTTCTTC. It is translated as CASSVTGGSYEQFF.